This T cell receptor beta chain was recovered during a study of T cell responses to AZD1222 COVID-19 vaccine. Whole-study context: Second-dose timings of about 4 or about 12 weeks were pooled. Study-level results: Only six individuals given AZD1222 were seropositive at baseline. CD4 TCRs covered the whole spike, strongest at regions 160-218 and 743-854. Clonal diversity was possibly underestimated, and the donors were mostly white British, with more females.

The repertoire was sequenced with immunoSEQ multiplex PCR; TCRdb's copy has only in-frame clones and lacks some. The top ten hold around 20% of the sample, which has around 100,000 clones, 70% to 90% seen once. V lost 3 bases, J lost 4 bases, and 31 bases lay in between. Germline values: CDR1 LGHNT, CDR2 FRNRAP. The CDR3 extends over 21 amino acids. With respect to this clone: No antigen is known for it.

The material sequenced was peripheral blood, taken on day 0 of AZD1222 vaccination. J is TRBJ1-5 and V is TRBV12-5, with D possibly TRBD1 on 5 matching bases. This TCR was sampled from an adult in good health. The DNA for the CDR3 is TGTGCTAGTGGTTTTTCGTCGGATCGCTATTTCTCCGGGGCCCCGAATCAGCCCCAGCATTTT. Protein: CASGFSSDRYFSGAPNQPQHF.